This T cell receptor (beta chain) was obtained from a study of human T cells and chemical hapten exposure. Library construction involved attaching unique molecular identifiers to individual cDNA molecules, which allowed quantitative, reproducible TCR counting. TCRdb fed the RACE reads into MiXCR, producing one record per CDR3 protein. In the table there are 80,000 to 100,000 distinct CDR3 sequences, roughly 27% of which are singletons. Germline V CDR1 and CDR2: MNHNY, SVGAGI (reference sequence). V lost 4 bases and J lost 8; bases outside the gene matches: 12. The CDR3 loop spans 16 amino acids. The time point was: patch test 3, about 24 weeks after DPC sensitization. As to treatment: therapeutic diphenylcyclopropenone sensitization with weekly scalp DPC. It was unfractionated whole blood from which total RNA was extracted.

This sequence joins TRBV6-6 and TRBJ2-1; 9 nucleotides agree with TRBD1. This clonotype was obtained from a middle-aged man with alopecia areata. Some clones in this sample may be carry-over from other donors' samples. This sample comprised whole blood, obtained in connection with sensitization to the hapten diphenylcyclopropenone (DPC). CDR3 residues: CASSLSGTGWGDEQFF. CDR3 in DNA: TGTGCCAGCAGTTTGAGCGGGACAGGGTGGGGCGATGAGCAGTTCTTC.